The sequence of this TCR beta chain was determined in a study of control samples from healthy donors and cancer patients. TCRdb's copy holds only in-frame clones and misses some; the assay was immunoSEQ multiplex PCR. The data show 200,000 or so clones, about 89% seen once. The CDR3 consists of 19 residues. Germline CDR1 and CDR2: LGHNT and FRNRAP. With 1 base removed from V and 4 bases from J, the gap between germline ends came to 23 bases. The chain joins TRBV12-5 to TRBJ2-1, with D perhaps given as TRBD1 or TRBD2 (8 bases each). Sequencing used blood. The TCR comes from a man younger than 45 in good health. The CDR3 nucleotides are TGTGCTAGTGGTTTGGATTGGACAGGGCCGGGGGGGCCTTACAATGAGCAGTTCTTC. Translation gives CASGLDWTGPGGPYNEQFF. Based on the CDR3 plus reference TRBV12-5 and TRBJ2-1, the full variable domain is DARVTQTPRHKVTEMGQEVTMRCQPILGHNTVFWYRQTMMQGLELLAYFRNRAPLDDSGMPKDRFSAEMPDATLATLKIQPSEPRDSAVYFCASGLDWTGPGGPYNEQFFGPGTRLTVL.